This entry lists 17 T cell receptor beta chains sequenced from one sample in a study of molecular identifiers for immune sequencing clone quantification (dated by TCRdb to the late 2010s). To prepare the library, PCR was applied. The sequencer was an Illumina HiSeq 4000. Using fastp at Q25 and MiXCR, TCRdb reprocessed the public reads and kept productive beta chains. For every CDR3 protein sequence, its rows merge into one entry that carries the most common genes and DNA. Present in this sample are fewer than 75,000 distinct CDR3 sequences, about a sixth of which were seen just once. Approximately 1.5% of the sample lies in the top ten. Sequences were obtained from naive CD8+ T cells from blood, with Jurkat cell RNA spiked in. The sample's cell subset or site label is to be understood as: FACS-sorted CD8+CD4-CCR7+CD45RA+ naive T cells. The receptors were sampled from a human donor in good health. Some libraries in this study had Jurkat cell RNA spiked in.

This clonotype was detected ten times or more. This rearrangement joins TRBV2 to TRBJ2-3; D is ambiguous. The CDR3 consists of 16 residues. Trimming took off 6 bases at V and 1 base at J, with 17 bases between the two ends. Germline values: CDR1 SNHLY, CDR2 FYNNEI. The CDR3 region is CASRHKAFRGTDTQYF. CDR3 in DNA: TGTGCCAGCAGGCACAAAGCGTTCCGCGGCACAGATACGCAGTATTTT. Complete variable domain (other parts from reference TRBV2 and TRBJ2-3): EPEVTQTPSHQVTQMGQEVILRCVPISNHLYFYWYRQILGQKVEFLVSFYNNEISEKSEIFDDQFSVERPDGSNFTLKIRSTKLEDSAMYFCASRHKAFRGTDTQYFGPGTRLTVL.

This clonotype was picked up a small number of times. This sequence may be a read error, since a much larger clone differs from it by one base. The chain couples TRBV13 to TRBJ2-7, with D uncertain. Germline loops: CDR1 PRHDT, CDR2 FYEKMQ (reference sequence). The CDR3 is 12 residues long. V dropped 1 base and J dropped 4 bases, with 5 bases sitting between them. CDR3 DNA: TGTGCCAGCAGCTTAGAGGCGTACGAGCAGTACTTC. Encoded protein: CASSLEAYEQYF. Filled out from reference TRBV13 and TRBJ2-7, the complete variable domain reads AAGVIQSPRHLIKEKRETATLKCYPIPRHDTVYWYQQGPGQDPQFLISFYEKMQSDKGSIPDRFSAQQFSDYHSELNMSSLELGDSALYFCASSLEAYEQYFGPGTRLTVT.

This clonotype was observed a handful of times. The CDR3 end shows no conserved phenylalanine or tryptophan, and so a read error is likely. CDR3 protein: CASSGRQGANTGELFL. In DNA, the CDR3 is TGCGCCAGCAGCGGAAGACAGGGGGCAAACACCGGGGAGCTGTTTTTG. The chain links TRBV5-1 to TRBJ2-2; 10 nucleotides agree with TRBD1. This CDR3 has 16 residues. Germline CDR1 SGHRS, CDR2 YFSETQ. V shed 4 bases and J 2 bases; nucleotides not matched to a gene: 5.

This clonotype was observed many times. The V call is TRBV5-1, the J call TRBJ2-3; D is ambiguous. Trimming stripped 0 bases from V and 4 bases from J, with 9 bases between. CDR1 is SGHRS, CDR2 YFSETQ, per germline. The CDR3 has 14 amino acids. The CDR3 loop reads CASSLEQDPDTQYF. CDR3 nucleotide sequence: TGCGCCAGCAGCTTGGAGCAGGACCCAGATACGCAGTATTTT.

This clonotype was seen a handful of times. This sequence joins TRBV12-5 and TRBJ2-1, with a weak D call TRBD1 (6 bases). The CDR3 has 12 amino acids. The V end was cut by 1 base, the J end by 14 bases, with 12 bases between. Germline loops: CDR1 LGHNT, CDR2 FRNRAP. CDR3 nucleotide sequence: TGTGCTAGTGGTTTGGATAGGGGGACAAAGTTCTTC. This gives the protein CASGLDRGTKFF.

Regarding this clonotype: Being one base from a much bigger clone, this may be a read error. V is TRBV20-1 and J is TRBJ1-2; D is possibly TRBD1 (5 bases). The CDR3 spans 16 residues. Germline values: CDR1 DFQATT, CDR2 SNEGSKA (reference sequence). CDR3: CSARDRFGARNYGYAF. Written as DNA, the CDR3 is TGCAGTGCTAGAGACCGCTTTGGGGCGCGAAACTATGGCTACGCCTTC.

This clonotype was counted a few times. CDR3 coding DNA: TGTGCCAGCGGCCCGACTGGATTTGTTAAGCAGTTCTTC. It is translated as CASGPTGFVKQFF. The V and J genes are TRBV12-3 or TRBV12-4 and TRBJ2-1; D remains ambiguous. The ends were cut back, 8 bases at V and 11 bases at J, with 19 bases in the middle. CDR3 length equals 13 residues.

This clonotype came up a few times. A read error may account for a junction end that differs from germline. This chain connects TRBV27 to TRBJ1-2, with D perhaps matching TRBD1 (5 bases). Germline V gene sequence: CDR1 MNHEY, CDR2 SMNVEV (reference sequence). This CDR3 region has 13 residues. In nucleotides, the CDR3 is TGTGCCAGCAGTTTGACAGCATCCTATGGCTACGCCTTC. Translation: CASSLTASYGYAF.

This clonotype came up many times. V is TRBV24-1 and J is TRBJ2-3; D possibly matches TRBD1 or TRBD2 (5 bases each). V was trimmed by 2 bases and J by 0 bases, leaving 11 bases between them. The length of the CDR3 is 16 residues. Germline lookup yields CDR1 KGHDR and CDR2 SFDVKD. DNA for the CDR3: TGTGCCACCAGTGATTGGGACGGCTTTAGCACAGATACGCAGTATTTT. The encoded protein is CATSDWDGFSTDTQYF.

This clonotype has a count of ten or more. CDR3 residues: CSARAGNEQFF. The CDR3 region has the DNA TGCAGTGCTAGAGCGGGTAATGAGCAGTTCTTC. V usage is TRBV20-1 and J usage is TRBJ2-1, with D uncertain. CDR3 length: 11 residues. Germline CDR1 DFQATT, CDR2 SNEGSKA (reference sequence). Trimming shortened V by 1 base and J by 7 bases, and 5 bases separated the two germline ends.

Ten or more counts support this clonotype. The chain carries TRBV20-1 and TRBJ2-3; TRBD2 aligns across 7 bases. Germline CDR1 DFQATT, CDR2 SNEGSKA (reference sequence). Trimming at V came to 5 bases and at J to 0 bases, leaving 2 bases not matched to a gene. The length of the CDR3 is 13 residues. CDR3 in amino acids: CSAHSGSTDTQYF. The CDR3 region has the DNA TGCAGTGCTCATAGCGGGAGCACAGATACGCAGTATTTT.

This clonotype occurred a few times. The chain employs TRBV11-1 and TRBJ1-5; tentative D call: TRBD1 (6 bases). Trimming removed 5 bases at V and 3 bases at J, with 8 bases between. The CDR3 has 13 residues. Germline CDR1 SGHAT, CDR2 FQDESV (reference sequence). CDR3: CASSPGVNQPQHF. CDR3 in DNA: TGTGCCAGCAGCCCAGGGGTCAATCAGCCCCAGCATTTT.

This clonotype was observed at least ten times. The rearrangement links TRBV20-1 to TRBJ1-1; D is undetermined. From germline, CDR1 is DFQATT and CDR2 SNEGSKA (reference sequence). With 4 bases removed from V and 7 bases from J, the gap between germline ends came to 10 bases. CDR3 length equals 11 residues. The CDR3 nucleotides read TGCAGTGCTAAGGACGTAGGTGAAGCTTTCTTT. Its translation is CSAKDVGEAFF.

The chain joins TRBV28 to TRBJ2-3; D tentatively fits TRBD1 or TRBD2 (5 bases each). The V gene's germline CDR1 is MDHEN and CDR2 SYDVKM. V dropped 3 bases and J dropped 3 bases, with 10 bases sitting between them. This CDR3 region has 14 residues. The CDR3 DNA sequence: TGTGCCAGCAGTTTTCGAGGGGAGACAGATACGCAGTATTTT. This codes for CASSFRGETDTQYF.

This clonotype was recorded many times. V usage is TRBV10-3 and J usage is TRBJ2-2, with 16 bases identical to TRBD2. This CDR3 comprises 18 residues. Per the germline V gene, CDR1 is ENHRY and CDR2 is SYGVKD. J gave up 3 bases and V 7 bases, and 8 bases lay outside the gene matches. CDR3 sequence reads: CAIKAGLAGGPDTGELFF. The CDR3, as DNA: TGTGCCATCAAGGCGGGACTAGCGGGAGGGCCGGACACCGGGGAGCTGTTTTTT.

The chain is built from TRBV10-3 and TRBJ1-3; TRBD1 might be the D (5 bases). From germline, CDR1 is ENHRY and CDR2 SYGVKD. The germline V and J ends were trimmed by 8 bases and 0 bases, with 11 bases remaining between them. CDR3 length equals 14 residues. Here the CDR3 DNA reads TGTGCCATCCTCGACAGTTACTCTGGAAACACCATATATTTT. This codes for CAILDSYSGNTIYF.

This clonotype was found many times. The chain has TRBV28 and TRBJ1-1; the D is unclear. This CDR3 has 10 amino acids. V was trimmed by 7 bases and J by 3 bases, leaving 3 bases between them. Germline V gene sequence: CDR1 MDHEN, CDR2 SYDVKM. The CDR3: CASIHTEAFF. The CDR3 DNA is TGTGCCAGCATCCACACTGAAGCTTTCTTT.